Listed below are T cell receptor beta chains from one sample, sequenced in a study of T cell responses to AZD1222 COVID-19 vaccine. The data were produced by immunoSEQ multiplex PCR, yet TCRdb's version contains in-frame clones alone and is incomplete. This table holds 30,000 to 35,000 clones, 70% to 80% found once. Sample: peripheral blood, taken 28 days after the second AZD1222 dose. Every receptor here comes from an adult who received the AZD1222 COVID-19 vaccine. Both conserved end residues are part of each CDR3. The D gene is left open where the match is weak. The listing skips clone size in some rows; elsewhere it reads once, few, many or a size class.

abundance: NA
j_gene: TRBJ1-2
v_gene: TRBV18
d_gene: TRBD1
CDR3nt: TGTGCCAGCTCACCACCGGGACAGTCTTTGAGCTACACCTTC
CDR3aa: CASSPPGQSLSYTF

abundance: NA
j_gene: TRBJ2-5
v_gene: TRBV7-8
d_gene: TRBD1
CDR3nt: TGTGCCAGCAGCTTAGACCGCTACAGGGGGGTTGTCGAGACCCAGTACTTC
CDR3aa: CASSLDRYRGVVETQYF

abundance: NA
j_gene: TRBJ2-5
v_gene: TRBV5-1
d_gene: NA
CDR3nt: TGCGCCAGCAGCTTGGAGGTCCAAGAGACCCAGTACTTC
CDR3aa: CASSLEVQETQYF

abundance: NA
j_gene: TRBJ2-1
v_gene: TRBV19
d_gene: TRBD2
CDR3nt: TGTGCCAGTAGTATGTCGGGCCGGGGACTAGCGGGCTACAATGAGCAGTTCTTC
CDR3aa: CASSMSGRGLAGYNEQFF

abundance: NA
j_gene: TRBJ2-2
v_gene: TRBV9
d_gene: NA
CDR3nt: TGTGCCAGCAGCGTAGGGCAAGGGGCCGGGGAGCTGTTTTTT
CDR3aa: CASSVGQGAGELFF

abundance: few
j_gene: TRBJ2-1
v_gene: TRBV3-1/TRBV3-2
d_gene: NA
CDR3nt: TGTGCCAGCAGCCAAGATCCGGCTAGCCCCAGCTCCTACAATGAGCAGTTCTTC
CDR3aa: CASSQDPASPSSYNEQFF

abundance: NA
j_gene: TRBJ2-1
v_gene: TRBV7-9
d_gene: TRBD2
CDR3nt: TGTGCCAGCAGCCCATTTGCGGGAGTAAATGAGCAGTTCTTC
CDR3aa: CASSPFAGVNEQFF

abundance: once
j_gene: TRBJ1-1
v_gene: TRBV18
d_gene: NA
CDR3nt: TGTGCCAGCTCCCAAAGTCTACCCTCCATGTCGAACACTGAAGCTTTCTTT
CDR3aa: CASSQSLPSMSNTEAFF

abundance: NA
j_gene: TRBJ1-1
v_gene: TRBV7-9
d_gene: NA
CDR3nt: TGTGCCAGCAGCTTAGGACCCCCGGACACTGAAGCTTTCTTT
CDR3aa: CASSLGPPDTEAFF

abundance: once
j_gene: TRBJ2-6
v_gene: TRBV5-5
d_gene: TRBD1
CDR3nt: TGTGCCAGCAGCTTGGGACAGGGTTCTGGGGCCAACGTCCTGACTTTC
CDR3aa: CASSLGQGSGANVLTF

abundance: NA
j_gene: TRBJ2-1
v_gene: TRBV27
d_gene: NA
CDR3nt: TGTGCCAGCAAAAGCTATCGTGACAATGAGCAGTTCTTC
CDR3aa: CASKSYRDNEQFF

abundance: NA
j_gene: TRBJ2-2
v_gene: TRBV7-6
d_gene: NA
CDR3nt: TGTGCCAGCAGCTCCGGGACAAGGAACACCGGGGAGCTGTTTTTT
CDR3aa: CASSSGTRNTGELFF

abundance: NA
j_gene: TRBJ1-1
v_gene: TRBV5-1
d_gene: NA
CDR3nt: TGCGCCAGCAGCTTGGGAGTGGCTGAAGCTTTCTTT
CDR3aa: CASSLGVAEAFF

abundance: NA
j_gene: TRBJ2-3
v_gene: TRBV18
d_gene: NA
CDR3nt: TGTGCCAGCTCACCACGGGCTAGTAGCGCAGATACGCAGTATTTT
CDR3aa: CASSPRASSADTQYF

abundance: NA
j_gene: TRBJ1-3
v_gene: TRBV20-1
d_gene: TRBD1
CDR3nt: TGCAGTGCTAGTGTCAGGACAGGGCTAAACACCATATATTTT
CDR3aa: CSASVRTGLNTIYF

abundance: NA
j_gene: TRBJ2-1
v_gene: TRBV10-3
d_gene: NA
CDR3nt: TGTGCCATCAGTGAGAGGACTGGAAACAATGAGCAGTTCTTC
CDR3aa: CAISERTGNNEQFF

abundance: NA
j_gene: TRBJ1-5
v_gene: TRBV10-3
d_gene: NA
CDR3nt: TGTGCCATCAGTCCGACAGAGAATCAGCCCCAGCATTTT
CDR3aa: CAISPTENQPQHF

abundance: few
j_gene: TRBJ2-3
v_gene: TRBV7-6
d_gene: TRBD2
CDR3nt: TGTGCCAGCAGCTTAAGGCTAGCGGGGAGCACAGATACGCAGTATTTT
CDR3aa: CASSLRLAGSTDTQYF

abundance: NA
j_gene: TRBJ2-1
v_gene: TRBV4-2
d_gene: TRBD2
CDR3nt: TGTGCCAGCAGCCAGATGGGGAGGGAGGCCCATGAGCAGTTCTTC
CDR3aa: CASSQMGREAHEQFF

abundance: NA
j_gene: TRBJ2-5
v_gene: TRBV10-3
d_gene: TRBD1
CDR3nt: TGTGCCATCAGTGAGCTGGGGGACAGATCCCAAGAGACCCAGTACTTC
CDR3aa: CAISELGDRSQETQYF

abundance: NA
j_gene: TRBJ2-1
v_gene: TRBV2
d_gene: NA
CDR3nt: TGTGCCAGCAGTGAATTTCGGACACTGTTCTACAATGAGCAGTTCTTC
CDR3aa: CASSEFRTLFYNEQFF

abundance: NA
j_gene: TRBJ1-2
v_gene: TRBV6-5
d_gene: TRBD1
CDR3nt: TGTGCCAGCAGTAGGGACAGTCCGTATGGCTACACCTTC
CDR3aa: CASSRDSPYGYTF

abundance: NA
j_gene: TRBJ2-1
v_gene: TRBV7-3
d_gene: TRBD2
CDR3nt: TGTGCCAGCAGCTTAGCGGGAGGTTCCAATGAGCAGTTCTTC
CDR3aa: CASSLAGGSNEQFF

abundance: NA
j_gene: TRBJ2-5
v_gene: TRBV7-8
d_gene: NA
CDR3nt: TGTGCCAGCAGCCCCCAAGTCGGCACCCGGCAGACCCAGTACTTC
CDR3aa: CASSPQVGTRQTQYF

abundance: few
j_gene: TRBJ1-5
v_gene: TRBV7-9
d_gene: NA
CDR3nt: TGTGCCAGCAGCCGGGCGCCCCAGCATTTT
CDR3aa: CASSRAPQHF

abundance: NA
j_gene: TRBJ1-2
v_gene: TRBV6-1
d_gene: NA
CDR3nt: TGTGCCAGCAGTGAAGTGCCCCGGGAGAGGGGCTACACCTTC
CDR3aa: CASSEVPRERGYTF

abundance: once
j_gene: TRBJ2-2
v_gene: TRBV19
d_gene: NA
CDR3nt: TGTGCCAGTAGTACCCGGACTTTCGCGAACACCGGGGAGCTGTTTTTT
CDR3aa: CASSTRTFANTGELFF

abundance: NA
j_gene: TRBJ1-2
v_gene: TRBV18
d_gene: NA
CDR3nt: TGTGCCAGCTCACCGGCCCCCAGTACTAACTATGGCTACACCTTC
CDR3aa: CASSPAPSTNYGYTF

abundance: NA
j_gene: TRBJ2-7
v_gene: TRBV19
d_gene: TRBD2
CDR3nt: TGTGCCAGTAGTACCACTCCCTTGCGGGGGAGCTCCTACGAGCAGTACTTC
CDR3aa: CASSTTPLRGSSYEQYF

abundance: NA
j_gene: TRBJ1-1
v_gene: TRBV4-1
d_gene: NA
CDR3nt: TGCGCCAGCAGCCAGGGTACCGGGACCAAAAGACGAGCTTTCTTT
CDR3aa: CASSQGTGTKRRAFF

abundance: NA
j_gene: TRBJ2-2
v_gene: TRBV18
d_gene: NA
CDR3nt: TGTGCCAGCTCACCAGAAGACGTTGTTTTCGCCGGGGAGCTGTTTTTT
CDR3aa: CASSPEDVVFAGELFF

abundance: NA
j_gene: TRBJ2-1
v_gene: TRBV5-1
d_gene: TRBD2
CDR3nt: TGCGCCAGCAGCTTGGGGGCTAGCGGGGGCTACAATGAGCAGTTCTTC
CDR3aa: CASSLGASGGYNEQFF

abundance: NA
j_gene: TRBJ2-2
v_gene: TRBV5-6
d_gene: NA
CDR3nt: TGTGCCAGCAGTCTAACACTTACCGGGGAGCTGTTTTTT
CDR3aa: CASSLTLTGELFF

abundance: NA
j_gene: TRBJ2-1
v_gene: TRBV29-1
d_gene: NA
CDR3nt: TGCAGCGTTAGGCGGGGTCCCTCCTACAATGAGCAGTTCTTC
CDR3aa: CSVRRGPSYNEQFF

abundance: NA
j_gene: TRBJ1-5
v_gene: TRBV19
d_gene: NA
CDR3nt: TGTGCCAGTAGTGGTGGGTTAGGCAATCAGCCCCAGCATTTT
CDR3aa: CASSGGLGNQPQHF

abundance: NA
j_gene: TRBJ1-1
v_gene: TRBV12-3/TRBV12-4
d_gene: NA
CDR3nt: TGTGCCAGCAGTTTCATGTTGGTCACTGAAGCTTTCTTT
CDR3aa: CASSFMLVTEAFF